The sequence of this TCR beta chain was determined in a study of shared clonotypes between healthy human individuals. On this clone itself: What it recognizes is unknown.

Trimming at V came to 0 bases and at J to 7 bases, leaving 5 bases not matched to a gene. CDR1 is SEHNR and CDR2 is FQNEAQ in the germline V gene (reference sequence). CDR3 size: 16 residues. Regarding the study as a whole: Shared clonotypes: about 4.6% naive CD4, roughly 4% naive CD8, roughly 2.2% memory CD4, under 0.5% memory CD8.

Running of the assay took place at deep level. The protocol was immunoSEQ multiplex PCR, while the TCRdb copy is restricted to in-frame clones and leaves out a portion. The sample gives some 2.4 million clones, roughly 93% of which show up once; about 0.38% is in the top ten. The V and J genes are TRBV7-9 and TRBJ1-6; 8 bases fit TRBD1. The clonotype originates from a man between 18 and 29 years old in good health. Some clones in this sample may be carry-over from other donors' samples. Source material: naive CD4+ T cells from PBMCs. Subset defined: CD45RA+ positively selected. CDR3 protein: CASSLAFQGANSPLHF. The CDR3 nucleotides read TGTGCCAGCAGCTTAGCGTTTCAGGGGGCAAATTCACCCCTCCACTTT.